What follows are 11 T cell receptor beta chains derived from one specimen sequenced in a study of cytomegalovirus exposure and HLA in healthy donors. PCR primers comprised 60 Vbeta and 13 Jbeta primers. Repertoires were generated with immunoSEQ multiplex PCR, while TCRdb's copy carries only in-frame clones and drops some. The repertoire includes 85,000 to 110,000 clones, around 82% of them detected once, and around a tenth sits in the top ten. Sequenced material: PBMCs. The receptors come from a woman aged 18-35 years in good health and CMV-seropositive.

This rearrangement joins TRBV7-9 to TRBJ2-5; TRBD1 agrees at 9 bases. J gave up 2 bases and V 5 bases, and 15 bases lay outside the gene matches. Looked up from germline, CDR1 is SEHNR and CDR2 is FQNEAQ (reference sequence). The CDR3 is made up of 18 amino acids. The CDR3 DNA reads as TGTGCCAGCAGCCCCCCGGACAGGGGAAAAGTCTTGCAAGAGACCCAGTACTTC. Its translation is CASSPPDRGKVLQETQYF.

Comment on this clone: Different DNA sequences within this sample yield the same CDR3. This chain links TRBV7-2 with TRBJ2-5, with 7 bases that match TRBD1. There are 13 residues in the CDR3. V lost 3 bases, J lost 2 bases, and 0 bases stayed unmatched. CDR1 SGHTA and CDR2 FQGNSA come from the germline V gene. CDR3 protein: CASSLDRQETQYF. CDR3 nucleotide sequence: TGTGCCAGCAGCTTGGACAGGCAAGAGACCCAGTACTTC.

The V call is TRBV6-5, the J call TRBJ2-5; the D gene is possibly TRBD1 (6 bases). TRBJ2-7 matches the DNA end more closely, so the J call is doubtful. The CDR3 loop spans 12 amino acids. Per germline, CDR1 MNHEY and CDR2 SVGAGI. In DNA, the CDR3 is TGTGCCAGCAGACAGGGTTTGGACGAGCAGTACTTC. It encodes CASRQGLDEQYF.

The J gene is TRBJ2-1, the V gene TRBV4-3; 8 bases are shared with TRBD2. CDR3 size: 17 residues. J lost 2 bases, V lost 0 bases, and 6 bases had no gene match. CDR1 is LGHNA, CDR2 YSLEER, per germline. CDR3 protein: CASSQESPSGPYNEQFF. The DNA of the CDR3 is TGCGCCAGCAGCCAAGAGTCGCCTAGCGGGCCCTACAATGAGCAGTTCTTC.

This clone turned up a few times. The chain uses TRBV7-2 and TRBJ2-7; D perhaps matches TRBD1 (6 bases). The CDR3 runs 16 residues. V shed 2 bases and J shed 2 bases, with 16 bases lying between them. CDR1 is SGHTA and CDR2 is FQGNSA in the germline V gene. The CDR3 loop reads CASSLTQGLATYEQYF. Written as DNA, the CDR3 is TGTGCCAGCAGCTTAACCCAGGGGCTAGCCACCTACGAGCAGTACTTC.

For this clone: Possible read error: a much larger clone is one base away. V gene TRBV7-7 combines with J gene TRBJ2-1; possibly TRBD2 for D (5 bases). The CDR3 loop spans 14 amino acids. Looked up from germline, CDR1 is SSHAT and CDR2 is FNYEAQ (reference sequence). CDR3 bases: TGTGCTAGCAGCCTCGCAGTGGGAGACAATGAGCAGTTCTTC. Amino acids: CASSLAVGDNEQFF.

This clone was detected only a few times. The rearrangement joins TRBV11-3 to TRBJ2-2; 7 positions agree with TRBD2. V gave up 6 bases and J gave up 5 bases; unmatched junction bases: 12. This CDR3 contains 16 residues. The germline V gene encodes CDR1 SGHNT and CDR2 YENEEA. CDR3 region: CASSWEGTRGTGELFF. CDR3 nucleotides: TGTGCCAGCAGTTGGGAGGGGACCCGAGGGACCGGGGAGCTGTTTTTT. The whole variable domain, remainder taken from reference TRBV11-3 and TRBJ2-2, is EAGVVQSPRYKIIEKKQPVAFWCNPISGHNTLYWYLQNLGQGPELLIRYENEEAVDDSQLPKDRFSAERLKGVDSTLKIQPAELGDSAVYLCASSWEGTRGTGELFFGEGSRLTVL.

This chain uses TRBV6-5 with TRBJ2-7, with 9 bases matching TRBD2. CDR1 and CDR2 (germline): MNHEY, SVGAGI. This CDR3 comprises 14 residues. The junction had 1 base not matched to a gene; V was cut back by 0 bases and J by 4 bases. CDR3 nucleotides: TGTGCCAGCAGTTACTCTAGCGGGAGTTACGAGCAGTACTTC. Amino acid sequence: CASSYSSGSYEQYF.

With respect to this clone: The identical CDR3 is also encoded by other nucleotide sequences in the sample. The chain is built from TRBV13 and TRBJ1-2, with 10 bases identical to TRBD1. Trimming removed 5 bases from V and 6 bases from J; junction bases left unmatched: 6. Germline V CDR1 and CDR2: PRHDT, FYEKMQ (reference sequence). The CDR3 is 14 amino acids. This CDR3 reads CASSPGTGADGYTF. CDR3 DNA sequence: TGTGCCAGCAGCCCGGGGACAGGGGCTGATGGCTACACCTTC.

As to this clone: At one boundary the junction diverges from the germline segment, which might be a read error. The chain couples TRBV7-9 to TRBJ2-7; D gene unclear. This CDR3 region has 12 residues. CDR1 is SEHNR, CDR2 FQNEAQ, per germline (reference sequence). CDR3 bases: TGTTCCAGCAGCTTTCCCCACTACGAGCAGTACTTC. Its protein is CSSSFPHYEQYF. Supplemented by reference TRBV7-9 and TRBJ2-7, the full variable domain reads DTGVSQNPRHKITKRGQNVTFRCDPISEHNRLYWYRQTLGQGPEFLTYFQNEAQLEKSRLLSDRFSAERPKGSFSTLEIQRTEQGDSAMYLCSSSFPHYEQYFGPGTRLTVT.

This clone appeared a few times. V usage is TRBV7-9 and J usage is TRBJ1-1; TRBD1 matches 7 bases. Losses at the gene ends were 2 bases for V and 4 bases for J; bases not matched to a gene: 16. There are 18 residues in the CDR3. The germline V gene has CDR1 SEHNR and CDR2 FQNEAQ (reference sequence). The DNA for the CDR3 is TGTGCCAGCAGCTTATTCGTACTAATGACAGGGTTGGCCACTGAAGCTTTCTTT. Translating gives CASSLFVLMTGLATEAFF.